This T cell receptor (beta chain) was recovered during a study of cytomegalovirus exposure and HLA in healthy donors. Trimming cost V 1 base and J 1 base; bases outside gene matches: 6. CDR1 and CDR2 from the germline V gene are MNHEY and SMNVEV (reference sequence). The CDR3 has 19 residues. TCRdb keeps only in-frame clones here, not all; method: immunoSEQ multiplex PCR. This repertoire shows some 190,000 clones, about 89% found once; its top ten account for approximately 7.7%. The sample taken for sequencing was PBMCs. The chain links TRBV27 to TRBJ2-3, with TRBD2 matching 15 bases. The clonotype comes from a man aged 25-40 years in good health and CMV-seropositive. The CDR3 is CASSLLGLAGGARTDTQYF. CDR3 sequence (DNA): TGTGCCAGCAGTTTATTGGGACTAGCGGGAGGTGCCCGCACAGATACGCAGTATTTT.